Below, 19 T cell receptor beta chains from the same sample are listed, as sequenced in a study of blood T cell repertoires in COVID-19. Data came from immunoSEQ multiplex PCR; TCRdb stores just in-frame clones and leaves some out. The profile covers a few hundred thousand clones, with about 89% appearing a single time and 0.8% to 0.9% taken by the ten largest. Sequencing was carried out using PBMCs or T cells enriched from blood (not recorded which). Every receptor here comes from a woman between 40 and 50 years old who had been exposed to COVID-19.

The J gene is TRBJ1-1, the V gene TRBV6-4; 9 nucleotides agree with TRBD1. The length of the CDR3 is 15 residues. Germline V lookup: CDR1 MRHNA, CDR2 SNTAGT. V lost 4 bases, J lost 6 bases, and 9 bases stayed unmatched. The CDR3 loop reads CASSVGQGRFAEAFF. CDR3 sequence (DNA): TGTGCCAGCAGTGTCGGACAGGGGCGGTTCGCTGAAGCTTTCTTT.

The rearrangement joins TRBV19 to TRBJ1-1, with 9 bases that match TRBD1. V shed 7 bases and J 6 bases; nucleotides not matched to a gene: 12. The germline gives CDR1 LNHDA, CDR2 SQIVND (reference sequence). The CDR3 totals 15 residues. The chain's CDR3 is CASTQSGTGSAEAFF. In nucleotides, the CDR3 is TGTGCCAGTACCCAGTCCGGGACAGGGAGTGCTGAAGCTTTCTTT. The variable domain in full, completed from reference TRBV19 and TRBJ1-1, reads DGGITQSPKYLFRKEGQNVTLSCEQNLNHDAMYWYRQDPGQGLRLIYYSQIVNDFQKGDIAEGYSVSREKKESFPLTVTSAQKNPTAFYLCASTQSGTGSAEAFFGQGTRLTVV.

The chain combines TRBV18 with TRBJ2-3; TRBD1 is a possible D gene (6 bases). The V end was cut by 6 bases, the J end by 2 bases, with 12 bases between. Germline V gene sequence: CDR1 KGHSH, CDR2 LQKENI. This CDR3 is built from 14 residues. This CDR3 is CASSGWTDTDTQYF. The CDR3 bases are TGTGCCAGCTCCGGATGGACAGACACAGATACGCAGTATTTT.

V gene TRBV24-1 combines with J gene TRBJ2-6; D is possibly TRBD1 (5 bases). Germline V lookup: CDR1 KGHDR, CDR2 SFDVKD. V was pared by 5 bases and J by 1 base, with 14 bases between. CDR3 length: 17 amino acids. The CDR3: CATSVGPHRSGANVLTF. The CDR3 DNA reads TGTGCCACCAGTGTGGGGCCCCATCGGTCTGGGGCCAACGTCCTGACTTTC.

The V and J genes are TRBV2 and TRBJ1-1; tentative D call: TRBD1 (5 bases). V was shortened by 7 bases and J by 1 base, with 10 bases between the two germline ends. Looked up from germline, CDR1 is SNHLY and CDR2 is FYNNEI. The CDR3 has 13 amino acids. The CDR3 loop reads CASKNDRNTEAFF. The CDR3 region has the DNA TGTGCCAGCAAAAATGACAGGAACACTGAAGCTTTCTTT.

The J gene is TRBJ2-3, the V gene TRBV30; a weak D match, TRBD1 (6 bases). The CDR3 extends over 17 amino acids. Germline V gene sequence: CDR1 GTSNPN, CDR2 SVGIG (reference sequence). The ends were cut back, 2 bases at V and 0 bases at J, with 18 bases in the middle. In DNA form, the CDR3 reads TGTGCCTGGAGTCCAAAACAGGGACAACCTAGCACAGATACGCAGTATTTT. The encoded protein is CAWSPKQGQPSTDTQYF.

The chain recombines TRBV19 with TRBJ2-6; D possibly corresponds to TRBD1 (6 bases). V was shortened by 3 bases and J by 4 bases, with 16 bases between the two germline ends. This CDR3 contains 17 residues. Germline V gene data show CDR1 as LNHDA and CDR2 as SQIVND (reference sequence). DNA of the CDR3: TGTGCCAGTAGTATGGTACAGGGCCGGAAGGGGGCCAACGTCCTGACTTTC. As protein: CASSMVQGRKGANVLTF.

The chain links TRBV30 to TRBJ2-1; 13 nucleotides align to TRBD2. The CDR3 spans 17 residues. From germline, CDR1 is GTSNPN and CDR2 SVGIG (reference sequence). Trimming took 0 bases from V and 8 from J; bases not matched to a gene: 10. The CDR3 region is CAWSVRRTSGSLDEQFF. As DNA, the CDR3 is TGTGCCTGGAGTGTTAGGAGGACTAGCGGGAGTTTGGATGAGCAGTTCTTC.

J is TRBJ2-3 and V is TRBV27; a possible D gene is TRBD2 (5 bases). With 6 bases removed from V and 3 bases from J, the gap between germline ends came to 19 bases. Germline CDR1 and CDR2: MNHEY and SMNVEV (reference sequence). This CDR3 contains 16 residues. The CDR3 nucleotides read TGTGCCAGCAGGCCCGGGTGGGGAGAAGCGACAGATACGCAGTATTTT. Its protein product is CASRPGWGEATDTQYF.

The rearrangement links TRBV29-1 to TRBJ1-5; 8 bases map to TRBD1. Germline CDR1 reads SQVTM; CDR2 reads ANQGSEA. V gave up 4 bases and J gave up 4 bases; unmatched junction bases: 6. This CDR3 spans 14 amino acids. CDR3 amino acids: CSVGRGTGNQPQHF. As DNA, the CDR3 is TGCAGCGTTGGACGGGGGACAGGTAATCAGCCCCAGCATTTT. Variable domain in full (rest from reference TRBV29-1 and TRBJ1-5): SAVISQKPSRDICQRGTSLTIQCQVDSQVTMMFWYRQQPGQSLTLIATANQGSEATYESGFVIDKFPISRPNLTFSTLTVSNMSPEDSSIYLCSVGRGTGNQPQHFGDGTRLSIL.

V gene TRBV9 combines with J gene TRBJ2-7; 10 bases match TRBD2. Germline CDR1 is SGDLS and CDR2 is YYNGEE. The CDR3 extends over 15 amino acids. Trimming cost V 3 bases and J 7 bases; bases outside gene matches: 10. CDR3 amino acids: CASSGSGRGGVEQYF. The CDR3 region has the DNA TGTGCCAGCAGCGGGAGCGGGAGGGGGGGCGTGGAGCAGTACTTC.

This clone occurred once. The chain is built from TRBV19 and TRBJ2-2; 12 bases align to TRBD2. The germline gives CDR1 LNHDA, CDR2 SQIVND (reference sequence). There are 15 residues in the CDR3. Unmatched junction bases numbered 4, after V lost 5 bases and J lost 6 bases. CDR3 coding DNA: TGTGCCAGTAGTGCTAGCGGGAGGGCCGCCGGGGAGCTGTTTTTT. This translates into CASSASGRAAGELFF.

The chain has TRBV5-5 and TRBJ2-5; 10 nucleotides agree with TRBD1. The germline V gene encodes CDR1 SGHKS and CDR2 YYEKEE (reference sequence). The V segment lost 4 bases and the J segment 4 bases; nucleotides outside the gene matches: 4. The CDR3 runs 14 residues. The CDR3 DNA is TGTGCCAGCAGCCTCTGGACAGGGGGAGAGACCCAGTACTTC. This sequence encodes CASSLWTGGETQYF.

This chain links TRBV6-5 with TRBJ2-1; 9 nucleotides match TRBD2. Losses at the gene ends were 2 bases for V and 9 bases for J; bases not matched to a gene: 11. CDR3 size: 16 residues. Germline CDR1 and CDR2: MNHEY and SVGAGI. The CDR3 is CASSYTHSGGLGEQFF. The DNA of the CDR3 is TGTGCCAGCAGTTACACCCATAGCGGGGGTTTGGGTGAGCAGTTCTTC.

This clone came up once. The chain combines TRBV19 with TRBJ1-2; no firm D call. The CDR3 is made up of 15 amino acids. Germline V gene sequence: CDR1 LNHDA, CDR2 SQIVND (reference sequence). Trimming took 4 bases from V and 0 from J, leaving 12 bases between them. DNA of the CDR3: TGTGCCAGTAGTAAGACTACGGCTTCTAACTATGGCTACACCTTC. It encodes CASSKTTASNYGYTF.

The chain combines TRBV25-1 with TRBJ2-5; D ambiguous. Per the germline V gene, CDR1 is MGHDK and CDR2 is SYGVNS. The CDR3 extends over 15 amino acids. V lost 4 bases, J lost 5 bases, and 17 bases lay in between. In DNA, the CDR3 is TGTGCCAGCAGTGTATCAGGCTCTCTGGGTGAGACCCAGTACTTC. Translation gives CASSVSGSLGETQYF. Supplemented by reference TRBV25-1 and TRBJ2-5, the full variable domain reads EADIYQTPRYLVIGTGKKITLECSQTMGHDKMYWYQQDPGMELHLIHYSYGVNSTEKGDLSSESTVSRIRTEHFPLTLESARPSHTSQYLCASSVSGSLGETQYFGPGTRLLVL.

The rearrangement uses TRBV30 and TRBJ1-1; 10 nucleotides match TRBD1. Trimming at V came to 1 base and at J to 1 base, leaving 3 bases not matched to a gene. The V gene's germline CDR1 is GTSNPN and CDR2 SVGIG (reference sequence). The CDR3 is made up of 15 amino acids. CDR3 bases: TGTGCCTGGAGTGGACAGGGGGCACGGAACACTGAAGCTTTCTTT. Residues: CAWSGQGARNTEAFF. Complete variable domain (other parts from reference TRBV30 and TRBJ1-1): SQTIHQWPATLVQPVGSPLSLECTVEGTSNPNLYWYRQAAGRGLQLLFYSVGIGQISSEVPQNLSASRPQDRQFILSSKKLLLSDSGFYLCAWSGQGARNTEAFFGQGTRLTVV.

This chain uses TRBV11-2 with TRBJ1-2; D is unclear. This CDR3 has 12 amino acids. The ends were cut back, 6 bases at V and 2 bases at J, with 7 bases in the middle. CDR1 SGHAT and CDR2 FQNNGV come from the germline V gene. CDR3 nucleotides: TGTGCCAGCAGGCGAGGGAACTATGGCTACACCTTC. Translating it yields CASRRGNYGYTF.

J is TRBJ1-3 and V is TRBV19, with 8 positions matching TRBD1. Germline V gene data show CDR1 as LNHDA and CDR2 as SQIVND (reference sequence). V trimming: 11 bases; J trimming: 1 base; junction bases outside the gene matches: 7. The CDR3 consists of 14 residues. The CDR3 DNA reads as TGTGCCTGTTCGGACAGGGCGTCTGGAAACACCATATATTTT. Protein sequence: CACSDRASGNTIYF. The entire variable domain, with the rest obtained from reference TRBV19 and TRBJ1-3, is as follows: DGGITQSPKYLFRKEGQNVTLSCEQNLNHDAMYWYRQDPGQGLRLIYYSQIVNDFQKGDIAEGYSVSREKKESFPLTVTSAQKNPTAFYLCACSDRASGNTIYFGEGSWLTVV.